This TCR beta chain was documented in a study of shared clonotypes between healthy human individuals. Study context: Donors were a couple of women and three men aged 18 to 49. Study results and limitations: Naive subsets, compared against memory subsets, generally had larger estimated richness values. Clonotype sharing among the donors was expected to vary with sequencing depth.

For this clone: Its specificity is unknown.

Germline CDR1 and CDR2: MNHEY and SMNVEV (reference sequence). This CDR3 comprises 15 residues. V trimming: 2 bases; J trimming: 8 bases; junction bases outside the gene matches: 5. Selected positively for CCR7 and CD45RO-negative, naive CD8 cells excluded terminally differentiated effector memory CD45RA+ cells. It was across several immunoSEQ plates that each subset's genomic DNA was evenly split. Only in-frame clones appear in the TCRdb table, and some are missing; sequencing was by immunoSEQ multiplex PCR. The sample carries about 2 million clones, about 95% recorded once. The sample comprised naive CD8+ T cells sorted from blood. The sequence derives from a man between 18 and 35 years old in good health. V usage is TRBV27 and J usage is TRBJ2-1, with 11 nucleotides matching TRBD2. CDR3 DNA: TGTGCCAGCAGTTTAATAGCGGGAGGGGAGCATGAGCAGTTCTTC. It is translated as CASSLIAGGEHEQFF.